The 10 T cell receptor beta chains in this list originate from one sample, sequenced in a study of brain T cells in children with intractable seizures (dated by TCRdb to the early 2020s). Libraries were constructed by the immunoSEQ multiplex PCR assay. TCRdb stores this immuneACCESS table with in-frame sequences only. Part of the clones is absent; in the studies checked, under half of the shortfall reflects unresolved V genes, and no reason is known for the rest. Present in this sample are around 100,000 clones, 85% to 95% of which were seen just once. The top ten clones comprise 3.8% of the sample. The sample's time point label, in plain terms: resected brain tissue, or blood drawn just prior to surgery. The sequences come from peripheral blood, collected at surgery. These receptors were taken from a boy in the first two years of life with hemimegalencephaly and intractable seizures.

The gene calls are TRBV27 and TRBJ2-3, with D unclear. The CDR3 runs 15 residues. The ends were cut back, 2 bases at V and 0 bases at J, with 9 bases in the middle. The V gene's germline CDR1 is MNHEY and CDR2 SMNVEV (reference sequence). CDR3 nucleotides: TGTGCCAGCAGTTTAAGACCACTTAGCACAGATACGCAGTATTTT. The encoded protein is CASSLRPLSTDTQYF.

The chain links TRBV19 to TRBJ2-7, with a weak D call TRBD1 (6 bases). Trimming stripped 1 base from V and 6 bases from J, with 10 bases between. The germline gives CDR1 LNHDA, CDR2 SQIVND (reference sequence). The CDR3 runs 13 residues. The CDR3 loop reads CASSIASRGEQYF. In DNA form, the CDR3 reads TGTGCCAGTAGTATAGCATCCAGGGGCGAGCAGTACTTC.

The chain combines TRBV28 with TRBJ2-3; 10 bases align to TRBD2. V was pared by 9 bases and J by 3 bases, with 12 bases of the junction left unmatched. Germline V gene sequence: CDR1 MDHEN, CDR2 SYDVKM. CDR3 length: 16 residues. The DNA for the CDR3 is TGTGCCAGTGCCTGGGGGGAGACTAGCGGGACAGATACGCAGTATTTT. This encodes CASAWGETSGTDTQYF.

The chain recombines TRBV2 with TRBJ2-1; 7 bases fit TRBD2. The CDR3 is made up of 16 amino acids. Losses at the gene ends were 4 bases for V and 0 bases for J; bases not matched to a gene: 6. Germline-derived CDR1 and CDR2 are SNHLY and FYNNEI. The CDR3 nucleotides are TGTGCCAGCAGTGGGTCTAGCGGCGACTCCTACAATGAGCAGTTCTTC. Translated, it gives CASSGSSGDSYNEQFF.

The J gene is TRBJ2-1, the V gene TRBV30; 8 bases are shared with TRBD2. This CDR3 comprises 14 residues. The V gene's germline CDR1 is GTSNPN and CDR2 SVGIG (reference sequence). The ends lost 3 bases at V and 7 bases at J; junction bases unmatched: 8. CDR3 nucleotides: TGTGCCTGGAGCCGGGCTAGCGGGCTGAATGAGCAGTTCTTC. It is translated as CAWSRASGLNEQFF.

This chain links TRBV7-2 with TRBJ1-2; TRBD1 matches 7 bases. CDR1 is SGHTA and CDR2 is FQGNSA in the germline V gene. The CDR3 covers 15 residues. V shed 4 bases and J 4 bases; nucleotides not matched to a gene: 9. CDR3 sequence reads: CASSSTRQGSYGYTF. The CDR3 DNA follows: TGTGCCAGCAGCTCAACCCGACAGGGAAGCTATGGCTACACCTTC.

The chain joins TRBV7-9 to TRBJ2-2, with D perhaps matching TRBD1 (6 bases). This CDR3 has 13 amino acids. V shed 3 bases and J shed 5 bases, with 7 bases lying between them. CDR1 is SEHNR, CDR2 FQNEAQ, per germline (reference sequence). This CDR3 reads CASSFTGTGELFF. The CDR3 DNA reads TGTGCCAGCAGCTTTACAGGGACCGGGGAGCTGTTTTTT.

This clone has only one observation. The V call is TRBV7-8, the J call TRBJ1-6; the match to TRBD1 covers 9 bases. The CDR3 is 16 residues long. J was trimmed by 9 bases and V by 2 bases; bases with no gene match: 8. Germline CDR1 reads SGHVS; CDR2 reads FQNEAQ. CDR3 in amino acids: CASSLSRQGEVSPLHF. CDR3 nucleotide sequence: TGTGCCAGCAGCTTAAGCAGACAGGGGGAAGTTTCACCCCTCCACTTT.

The CDR3 region is CASSFGPNTGELFF. Here the CDR3 DNA reads TGTGCCAGCAGCTTCGGGCCGAACACCGGGGAGCTGTTTTTT. J is TRBJ2-2 and V is TRBV7-2; D is ambiguous. The V end lost 3 bases, the J end lost 0 bases, and 5 bases lay between the germline ends. The CDR3 covers 14 residues. Germline CDR1 is SGHTA and CDR2 is FQGNSA.

The chain is built from TRBV7-9 and TRBJ1-5, with D unclear. The CDR3 extends over 12 amino acids. Trimming pared 0 bases from V and 6 bases from J, leaving 3 bases between. Per germline, CDR1 SEHNR and CDR2 FQNEAQ (reference sequence). The CDR3 region is CASSLASQPQHF. CDR3 coding DNA: TGTGCCAGCAGCTTAGCCAGTCAGCCCCAGCATTTT.